This T cell receptor (beta chain) was observed in a study of tumor-infiltrating lymphocytes in primary liver carcinoma (dated by TCRdb to about 2017). In the study overall: Between late 2015 and early 2016, roughly five patients in China with histopathologically diagnosed primary liver carcinoma had surgical resection. Samples yielded roughly 3.5 to 8 million productive TCRbeta reads; read depth did not differ significantly between tissue types. Reproducibility between technical replicate repertoires was high, with correlation coefficients above 0.95 and mean shared-clone rates about 0.89. The tumors of the five patients were staged as T1-T3 N0M0, with maximum diameters ranging from roughly 4 to 10 cm. Hepatocellular carcinoma (four) or combined HCC and intrahepatic cholangiocarcinoma (one) was present in the five patients, who were three men and two women aged 30 to 69 years. For each liver tumor, the study sampled five regions along with adjacent normal tissue and blood, and applied TCRbeta repertoire sequencing, expression microarrays and whole-exome sequencing. A total of 35 specimens from 5 patients, comprising approximately 25 tumor regions, 5 adjacent noncancerous liver tissues and 5 peripheral blood samples, were covered by TCRbeta repertoire sequencing.

TCRbeta-specific cDNA was reverse-transcribed from roughly 500 ng total RNA using a constant-region primer and ProtoScript II reverse transcriptase. The TCRbeta libraries were prepared through three rounds of nested multiplex PCR following a slightly modified ARM-PCR procedure. Multiplex TRBV1-TRBV30 forward primers and a Cbeta reverse primer were used in the first two PCR rounds, each of which was run for roughly 9 cycles. Sample barcodes and Illumina adapters were attached in a final 25-cycle PCR using Deep VentR polymerase. Before sequencing, amplicons of 200-500 bp were gel-purified using a QIAquick gel extraction kit. TCRbeta amplicons were sequenced on an Illumina HiSeq 2500 with 250-bp paired-end reads. Per the source publication's procedure: To recover full CDR3 sequences, reads were quality-trimmed using Trimmomatic v0.33 and paired reads were then merged using FLASH v1.2.11. V, D and J germline segments were assigned to the rearranged TCRbeta sequences by MiGEC v1.2.1b. Clonotype statistics and Shannon-Wiener diversity indices were computed with VDJtools v1.0.0. To cut down on sampling bias, every analysis after diversity analysis relied on just the 250 most abundant clonotypes from each sample. TCRdb ran its own pipeline on the public reads, namely fastp trimming at Q25 and MiXCR clone calling, and kept in-frame beta chains. For every CDR3 protein sequence, its rows merge into one entry that carries the most common genes and DNA. TCRdb, rather than the study authors, made the V and J calls. Within this sample are 300,000 to 350,000 distinct CDR3 sequences, with less than 70% of them counted one time only. Roughly 6% of the sample is in the top ten clones.

Blood RNA was extracted from unsorted whole blood using TRIzol reagent, and germline DNA was obtained with the DNeasy Blood & Tissue kit. At the time of sampling, the patients were treatment-naive and had chronic HBV infection. Before surgery, approximately 3.8 milliliters of peripheral blood were collected into K2EDTA tubes. On this clonotype: Its antigen specificity is not known. A read error is possible here, since a much larger clone lies one base away.

The paper's findings and limits, for the study overall: With just four or five patients in the study, the authors point out that the findings should be validated in a larger study. Because the samples were bulk and unsorted, CD4+ and CD8+ T cell repertoires could not be compared. A significantly larger repertoire fraction was made up by the top 250 clones in tumors than in blood (p = 0.039). Because sequencing covered only the TCR beta chain and unpaired alpha chains were not captured, true repertoire diversity is likely underestimated. Repertoire overlap was found to be higher between tumor regions (mean approximately 35%) than between tumor-adjacent (roughly 17%) or tumor-blood (about 14%) pairs, consistent with antigen-driven expansion.

Spanning cysteine to phenylalanine, the CDR3 consists of 12 amino acids. The kept DNA is CDR3 alone, 36 bases in frame from the first base. CDR1 MNHEY and CDR2 SVGEGT were looked up in the germline V gene. V drops 7 bases and J drops 5 bases, leaving 12 bases in between. The chain is assembled from TRBV6-2 or TRBV6-3 and TRBJ2-7; the D gene remains uncertain. The TCR comes from a man aged 40-50 years with primary liver carcinoma and hepatitis B virus infection. Material: peripheral blood. The nucleotides are TGTGCCAGCATACTTTGGTTCCACGAGCAGTACTTC. Its translation reads: CASILWFHEQYF.